This T cell receptor beta chain is from a study of blood T cell repertoires in COVID-19. About the study: COVID-19 samples, acute and convalescent, were from the United States, Italy and Spain. The analysed material was cDNA or gDNA that came from T cells, B-cell-depleted T cells, or PBMCs.

The CDR3 spans 15 residues. Germline CDR1 MDHEN, CDR2 SYDVKM. V lost 6 bases and J lost 4; bases outside the gene matches: 7. Original processing methods: Amplified reference gene primers provided the basis for estimating nucleated cell counts. Here immunoSEQ multiplex PCR was the method, and the copy in TCRdb shows in-frame clones only, minus some. V, J and clone size are those of that table, while D and trimming were read from the DNA. The sample holds about 240,000 clones, around 83% seen once. The chain employs TRBV28 and TRBJ2-2; the match to TRBD1 covers 8 bases. This TCR derives from a woman aged 80 or over with acute or convalescent COVID-19. The sequenced sample was peripheral blood. CDR3 protein: CASSPGQVATGELFF. The CDR3 nucleotides read TGTGCCAGCAGCCCGGGACAGGTGGCCACCGGGGAGCTGTTTTTT.